This T cell receptor beta chain was recovered during a study of metastatic and nonmetastatic thyroid tumors (dated by TCRdb to 2018 to 2021). Context from the whole study: The researchers compared repertoires between peripheral blood samples and tumor or nodule tissue samples from patients with malignant or benign thyroid disease. Overall results and qualifications from the work: In both blood and tumor samples, malignant tumors were reported to have significantly higher TCR beta diversity than benign nodules.

According to the germline V gene, CDR1 reads KGHSH and CDR2 reads LQKENI. The CDR3 contains 12 residues, cysteine and phenylalanine counted. Only the CDR3 DNA is retained, 36 bases long and in frame from the first base. Trimming costs V 4 bases and J 7 bases, and their ends lie 10 bases apart. Library prep was done by PCR. TCRdb shows the sequencer as Illumina HiSeq 4000. High-throughput sequencing was used to profile the CDR3 region of the TCR beta-chain in every patient. For the original study's pipeline: The researchers built a classifier to tell apart papillary thyroid cancer patients with distant metastasis, based on CDR3 differences among clinicopathological groups. Repertoire diversity was assessed with the Shannon index, and tumor-blood repertoire similarity with the Morisita-Horn index. TCRdb itself trimmed the public reads at Q25 with fastp, ran MiXCR and retained productive beta chains. The V and J calls were not made by the authors but by TCRdb's processing. For this sample the table gives approximately 32,000 clones, of which 21% were detected only once. In total, the top ten clones hold approximately 3% of the sample.

No patient had received any treatment before thyroid surgery. The study retrospectively analysed patient clinical samples collected from the early 2010s to the late 2010s using T-cell receptor beta sequencing. In this sample, this clone turned up many times. Its antigen specificity is not known. Per-base quality was not reported, and no clone a single base away is much larger than it. Sequenced input: tumor tissue. The sequence came from a male donor with papillary thyroid cancer or a benign thyroid nodule (not recorded which). Some clones in this sample may be carry-over from other donors' samples. The sequence links TRBV18 to TRBJ1-1, with no reliable assignment of the D segment. For the CDR3, the sequence is CASSRGPGEAFF. The nucleotide sequence is TGTGCCAGCTCACGCGGACCCGGTGAAGCTTTCTTT. Reference TRBV18 and TRBJ1-1 proteins supply the regions before and after the CDR3; the full variable domain is: NAGVMQNPRHLVRRRGQEARLRCSPMKGHSHVYWYRQLPEEGLKFMVYLQKENIIDESGMPKERFSAEFPKEGPSILRIQQVVRGDSAAYFCASSRGPGEAFFGQGTRLTVV.